The clone carrying this T cell receptor beta chain was detected a few times. These data come from a study of blood T cell repertoires in COVID-19. At the level of the study: COVID-19 samples from acute and convalescent phases originated in the United States, Italy and Spain. The cDNA or gDNA used as material had been derived from T cells, B-cell-depleted T cells, or PBMCs.

The germline CDR1 and CDR2 sequences are LNHDA and SQIVND (reference sequence). This CDR3 contains 14 residues. Trimming removed 6 bases from V and 4 bases from J; junction bases left unmatched: 7. Original handling: Using reference gene primer amplification, nucleated cell counts were estimated. Profiled with immunoSEQ multiplex PCR; TCRdb holds only in-frame clones, not every one. D and trimming were read from the DNA, whereas the V and J calls and clone size are those reported in that table. The table includes some 150,000 clones, 70% to 90% detected once. This rearrangement joins TRBV19 to TRBJ1-1; 8 bases are a match to TRBD1. The specimen was peripheral blood. The receptor was isolated from a woman aged 55-70 years with acute or convalescent COVID-19. CDR3 in amino acids: CASRREDRATEAFF. In DNA, the CDR3 is TGTGCCAGTAGGAGAGAGGACAGGGCCACTGAAGCTTTCTTT.